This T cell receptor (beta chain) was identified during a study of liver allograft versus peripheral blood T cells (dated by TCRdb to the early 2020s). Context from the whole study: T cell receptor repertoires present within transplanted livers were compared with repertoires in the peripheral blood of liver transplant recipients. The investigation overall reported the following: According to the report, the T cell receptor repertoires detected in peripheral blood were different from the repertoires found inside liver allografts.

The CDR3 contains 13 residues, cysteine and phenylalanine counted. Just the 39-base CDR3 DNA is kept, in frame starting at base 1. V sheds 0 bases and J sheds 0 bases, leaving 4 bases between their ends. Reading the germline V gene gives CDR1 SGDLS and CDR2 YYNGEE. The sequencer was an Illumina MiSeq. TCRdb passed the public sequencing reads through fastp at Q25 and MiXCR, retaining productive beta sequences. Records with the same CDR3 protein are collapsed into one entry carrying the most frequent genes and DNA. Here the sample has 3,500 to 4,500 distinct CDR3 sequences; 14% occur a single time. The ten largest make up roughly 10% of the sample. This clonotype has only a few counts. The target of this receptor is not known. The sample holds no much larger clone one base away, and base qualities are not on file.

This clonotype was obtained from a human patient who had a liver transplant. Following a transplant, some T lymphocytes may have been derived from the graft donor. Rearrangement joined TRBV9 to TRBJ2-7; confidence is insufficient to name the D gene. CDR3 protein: CASSVATSYEQYF. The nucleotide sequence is TGTGCCAGCAGCGTAGCTACCTCCTACGAGCAGTACTTC.